This TCR beta chain was captured by sequencing in a study of control samples from healthy donors and cancer patients. J lost 7 bases, V lost 6 bases, and 6 bases had no gene match. Germline-derived CDR1 and CDR2 are LNHDA and SQIVND (reference sequence). The length of the CDR3 is 14 residues. Some clones are missing from TCRdb's copy, which holds only in-frame ones; the method was immunoSEQ multiplex PCR. The data hold approximately 120,000 clones, with more than 75% observed a single time. This TCR was sampled from a man aged 18 to 30 in good health. The rearrangement uses TRBV19 and TRBJ2-7; TRBD2 agrees at 13 bases. The specimen was blood. The CDR3 here is CASRETSGRWEQYF. In nucleotides, the CDR3 is TGTGCCAGTAGAGAGACTAGCGGGAGGTGGGAGCAGTACTTC.